This entry concerns a single TCR beta chain. The length of the CDR3 is 13 residues. Trimming cost V 3 bases and J 6 bases; bases outside gene matches: 3. The germline V gene has CDR1 SEHNR and CDR2 FQNEAQ (reference sequence). This entry comes from a study of Tregs in tolerant kidney transplant recipients. Related graft donors supplied nonmyeloablative bone marrow transplants, and mixed chimerism was transient. Only in-frame clones appear in the TCRdb table, and some are missing; sequencing was by immunoSEQ multiplex PCR. The table lists some 47,000 clones, around nine tenths of them singletons. The sample here was CD8+ T cells from blood (PBMCs), taken 12 months after the transplant. V gene TRBV7-9 combines with J gene TRBJ2-3, with 7 bases matching TRBD2. This TCR derives from a human patient who received a combined kidney and bone marrow transplant. Some of the T cells may derive from the graft donor. CDR3 loop: CASSLVLADTQYF. Here the CDR3 DNA reads TGTGCCAGCAGCTTGGTACTAGCGGATACGCAGTATTTT.